This T cell receptor beta chain was profiled in a study of human T cells and chemical hapten exposure. On the study more broadly: The study lasted approximately 26 weeks, and patients were dosed weekly with diphenylcyclopropenone on the scalp throughout. It was small differences in pooled library volume that mainly caused per-sample TCR yields to vary. Study results and caveats: Large CDR3 similarity clusters arose significantly more often from expanded TCRs than from controls.

Time point given: patch test 1, 2 weeks after DPC sensitization. Documented treatment: therapeutic diphenylcyclopropenone sensitization with weekly scalp DPC. Within the library, unique molecular identifiers were attached to each individual cDNA molecule. From the RACE reads, TCRdb called clonotypes with MiXCR, one entry per CDR3 protein. The sample lists around 50,000 distinct CDR3 sequences; about 9.3% were seen once. This clonotype was counted at least ten times. Its antigen is not known. The CDR3 sequence is 12 residues long. V lost 8 bases to trimming and J lost 5 bases, with 10 bases between them. CDR1 is SGHAT and CDR2 is FQDESV in the germline V gene (reference sequence).

The chain is built from TRBV11-1 and TRBJ2-1, with D perhaps TRBD2 (7 bases). The receptor's source is a woman between 35 and 50 years old with alopecia areata. Some clones in this sample may be carry-over from other donors' samples. This specimen was whole blood, taken in connection with sensitization to the hapten diphenylcyclopropenone (DPC). DNA of the CDR3: TGTGCCAGCGGGGGGGCCCACAATGAGCAGTTCTTC. This sequence encodes CASGGAHNEQFF. Full variable domain (rest looked up from reference TRBV11-1 and TRBJ2-1): EAEVAQSPRYKITEKSQAVAFWCDPISGHATLYWYRQILGQGPELLVQFQDESVVDDSQLPKDRFSAERLKGVDSTLKIQPAELGDSAMYLCASGGAHNEQFFGPGTRLTVL.